The rows below give T cell receptor beta chains drawn from one sample of a study of patients with pleural tuberculosis. TCRdb fed the reads into MiXCR, producing one record per CDR3 protein. Seen here are approximately 53,000 distinct CDR3 sequences, about 7.9% observed once, and the top ten hold around 15%. Receptors originate from a human donor with pleural tuberculosis. CDR3s include the opening cysteine and the closing phenylalanine or tryptophan. A D gene is named only where the DNA matches it firmly. Not all rows give a size; the values are once, few, many and, for expanded clones, a class.

v_gene,abundance,d_gene,j_gene,CDR3aa,CDR3nt
TRBV7-1,few,TRBD2,TRBJ2-1,CASSSLAGLENEQFF,TGTGCCAGCAGCTCACTAGCGGGCCTCGAGAATGAGCAGTTCTTC
TRBV11-2,few,TRBD1,TRBJ1-1,CASSGGGAGTEAFF,TGTGCCAGCAGCGGAGGGGGCGCGGGGACTGAAGCTTTCTTT
TRBV20-1,many,-,TRBJ2-1,CSATNNEQFF,TGCAGTGCTACTAACAATGAGCAGTTCTTC
TRBV27,many,TRBD2,TRBJ2-1,CASSLISSGRNEQFF,TGTGCCAGCAGTTTAATATCTAGCGGGAGAAATGAGCAGTTCTTC
TRBV12-3/TRBV12-4,many,-,TRBJ1-1,CASSPSVAGSFTEAFF,TGTGCCAGCAGTCCATCTGTGGCAGGCTCTTTTACTGAAGCTTTCTTT
TRBV19,many,TRBD2,TRBJ2-3,CASRTRDERGDTQYF,TGTGCCAGTAGAACCCGGGACGAGCGGGGAGATACGCAGTATTTT
TRBV20-1,many,-,TRBJ2-6,CSARERGQLYSGANVLTF,TGCAGTGCTAGAGAGAGAGGACAGCTTTACTCTGGGGCCAACGTCCTGACTTTC
TRBV20-1,many,-,TRBJ2-1,CSAREGYNEQFF,TGCAGTGCTAGAGAAGGGTACAATGAGCAGTTCTTC
TRBV9,-,-,TRBJ1-6,CASSVGHVNSPLHF,TGTGCCAGCAGCGTGGGACACGTGAATTCACCCCTCCACTTT
TRBV6-1,many,TRBD2,TRBJ2-1,CASGTSGNEQFF,TGTGCCAGCGGAACTAGCGGGAATGAGCAGTTCTTC
TRBV6-4,-,-,TRBJ2-5,CASSDPGEDQETQYF,TGTGCCAGCAGCGACCCGGGAGAAGACCAAGAGACCCAGTACTTC
TRBV5-4,many,-,TRBJ2-3,CASSLRQLKDTQYF,TGTGCCAGCAGCTTGAGGCAGTTAAAAGATACGCAGTATTTT
TRBV12-3/TRBV12-4,many,-,TRBJ2-3,CASSLGTSTDTQYF,TGTGCCAGCAGCTTAGGGACTAGCACAGATACGCAGTATTTT
TRBV2,many,-,TRBJ2-3,CASSEGGLRPTDTQYF,TGTGCCAGCAGTGAAGGGGGGCTGAGGCCCACAGATACGCAGTATTTT
TRBV7-3,many,-,TRBJ1-1,CASSATFSTEAFF,TGTGCCAGCAGCGCAACCTTTTCCACTGAAGCTTTCTTT
TRBV5-1,few,TRBD2,TRBJ2-1,CASSLLAGGPGEQFF,TGCGCCAGCAGCTTGCTAGCGGGAGGGCCAGGGGAGCAGTTCTTC
TRBV20-1,many,-,TRBJ2-7,CSARDGAGFNYEQYF,TGCAGTGCTAGAGATGGGGCAGGGTTTAACTACGAGCAGTACTTC
TRBV27,many,-,TRBJ2-6,CASSLRSSGANVLTF,TGTGCCAGCAGTTTGAGGTCCTCTGGGGCCAACGTCCTGACTTTC
TRBV10-3,few,TRBD1,TRBJ2-2,CAISRQGPGELFF,TGTGCCATCTCAAGACAGGGCCCCGGGGAGCTGTTTTTT
TRBV7-6,many,-,TRBJ2-1,CASSLAGRVNEQFF,TGTGCCAGCAGCTTAGCGGGCAGGGTCAATGAGCAGTTCTTC
TRBV5-6,-,TRBD1,TRBJ2-1,CASSSPGQGEGEQFF,TGTGCCAGCAGCTCACCGGGACAGGGGGAGGGTGAGCAGTTCTTC
TRBV6-1,many,-,TRBJ1-1,CASRDLSEAFF,TGTGCCAGCAGGGACTTGTCTGAAGCTTTCTTT
TRBV11-2,many,-,TRBJ2-1,CASSRGSSYNEQFF,TGTGCCAGCAGTAGGGGTAGCTCCTACAATGAGCAGTTCTTC
TRBV19,-,TRBD1,TRBJ2-3,CASSLDRGADTQYF,TGTGCCAGTAGTTTAGACAGGGGGGCAGATACGCAGTATTTT
TRBV27,-,-,TRBJ2-1,CASSPSPYNEQFF,TGTGCCAGCAGTCCGAGCCCATATAATGAGCAGTTCTTC
TRBV19,many,-,TRBJ2-3,CASSILATTDTQYF,TGTGCCAGTAGTATCCTAGCTACCACAGATACGCAGTATTTT
TRBV20-1,many,-,TRBJ1-5,CSAKKSVSQQSSPQHF,TGCAGTGCTAAGAAATCCGTGAGTCAACAATCATCGCCCCAGCATTTT
TRBV10-3,many,TRBD2,TRBJ2-2,CAISELAGGLNTGELFF,TGTGCCATCAGTGAGCTAGCGGGAGGGTTGAACACCGGGGAGCTGTTTTTT
TRBV29-1,-,-,TRBJ2-5,CSVEYISAQTETQYF,TGCAGCGTTGAGTATATTTCGGCCCAAACGGAGACCCAGTACTTC
TRBV20-1,few,TRBD2,TRBJ2-1,CSARASAYRGVNEQFF,TGCAGTGCTAGAGCCTCTGCCTACCGGGGGGTCAATGAGCAGTTCTTC
TRBV28,many,-,TRBJ1-2,CASSFEGYTRGYTF,TGTGCCAGCAGTTTCGAGGGGTATACGCGCGGCTACACCTTC
TRBV12-3/TRBV12-4,many,-,TRBJ1-5,CASSKESYSNQPQHF,TGTGCCAGCAGTAAGGAATCTTATAGCAATCAGCCCCAGCATTTT
TRBV6-1,many,-,TRBJ1-2,CASRTDSLEGYTF,TGTGCCAGCAGAACCGACAGCCTAGAGGGCTACACCTTC
TRBV5-4,few,-,TRBJ1-2,CASSLRRTRHGYTF,TGTGCCAGCAGCTTGCGTAGGACTCGGCATGGCTACACCTTC
TRBV10-3,many,-,TRBJ2-1,CATKLTSSYNEQFF,TGTGCCACCAAACTAACCAGCTCCTACAATGAGCAGTTCTTC
TRBV2,many,-,TRBJ2-3,CASSEMGPENTDTQYF,TGTGCCAGCAGTGAAATGGGGCCAGAAAACACAGATACGCAGTATTTT
TRBV11-1,few,-,TRBJ2-5,CASSYYGGKYQETQYF,TGTGCCAGCAGCTATTACGGAGGGAAGTACCAAGAGACCCAGTACTTC
TRBV15,many,-,TRBJ1-5,CATSRDHSSNQPQHF,TGTGCCACCAGCAGAGATCACAGTAGCAATCAGCCCCAGCATTTT
TRBV6-2/TRBV6-3,many,TRBD1,TRBJ2-2,CASSTGQTGELFF,TGTGCCAGCAGTACGGGACAGACCGGGGAGCTGTTTTTT
TRBV4-2,many,-,TRBJ2-1,CASSQAQGYEQFF,TGTGCCAGCAGCCAAGCCCAGGGGTATGAGCAGTTCTTC
TRBV20-1,many,-,TRBJ2-3,CSASRSGYDLTTQYF,TGCAGTGCTAGTCGGAGTGGATACGATCTAACGACGCAGTATTTT
TRBV7-3,many,-,TRBJ1-5,CASSLTHSNQPQHF,TGTGCCAGCAGCTTAACCCATAGCAATCAGCCCCAGCATTTT
TRBV19,many,-,TRBJ2-5,CASSRGRETQYF,TGTGCCAGTAGTAGGGGTCGGGAGACCCAGTACTTC